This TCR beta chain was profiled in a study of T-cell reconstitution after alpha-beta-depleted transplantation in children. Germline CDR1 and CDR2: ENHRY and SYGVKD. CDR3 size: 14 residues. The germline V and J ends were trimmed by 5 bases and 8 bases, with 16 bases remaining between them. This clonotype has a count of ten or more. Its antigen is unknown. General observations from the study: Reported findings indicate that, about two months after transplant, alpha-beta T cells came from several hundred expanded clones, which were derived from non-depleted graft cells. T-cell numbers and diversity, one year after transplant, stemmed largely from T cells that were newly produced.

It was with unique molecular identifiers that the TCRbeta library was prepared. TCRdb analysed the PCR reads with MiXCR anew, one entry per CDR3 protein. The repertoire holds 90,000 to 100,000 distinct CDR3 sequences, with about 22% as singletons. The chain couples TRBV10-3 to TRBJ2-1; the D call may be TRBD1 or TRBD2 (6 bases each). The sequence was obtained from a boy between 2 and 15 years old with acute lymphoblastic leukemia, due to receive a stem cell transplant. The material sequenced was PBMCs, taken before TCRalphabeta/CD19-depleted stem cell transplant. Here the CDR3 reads CAISRSGGGDEQFF. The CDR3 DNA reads TGTGCCATCAGTCGCAGCGGAGGGGGAGATGAGCAGTTCTTC.